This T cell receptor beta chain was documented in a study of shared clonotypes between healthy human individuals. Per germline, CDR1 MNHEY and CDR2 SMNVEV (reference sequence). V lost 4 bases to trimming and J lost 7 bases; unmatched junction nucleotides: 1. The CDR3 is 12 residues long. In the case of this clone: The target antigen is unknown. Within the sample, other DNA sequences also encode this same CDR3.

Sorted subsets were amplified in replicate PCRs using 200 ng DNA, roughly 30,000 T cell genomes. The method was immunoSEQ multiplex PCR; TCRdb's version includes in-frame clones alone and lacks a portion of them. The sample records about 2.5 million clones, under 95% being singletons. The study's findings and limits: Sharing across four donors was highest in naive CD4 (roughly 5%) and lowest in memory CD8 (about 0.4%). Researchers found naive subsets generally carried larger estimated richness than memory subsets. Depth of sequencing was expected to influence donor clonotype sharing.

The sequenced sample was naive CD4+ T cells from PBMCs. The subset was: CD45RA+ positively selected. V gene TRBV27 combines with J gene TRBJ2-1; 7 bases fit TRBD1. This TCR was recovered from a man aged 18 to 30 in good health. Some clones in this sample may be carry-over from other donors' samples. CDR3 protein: CASSYRGNEQFF. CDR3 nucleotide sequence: TGTGCCAGCAGTTACAGGGGTAATGAGCAGTTCTTC.